This T cell receptor (beta chain) originates from a study of early T cells in non-severe SARS-CoV-2 infection. Overall study: It was bulk RNA from unsorted whole blood that was sequenced, and the chains were unpaired.

Individual cDNA molecules were tagged with unique molecular identifiers, the study reported. TCRdb re-called the 5' RACE reads with MiXCR, one entry per CDR3 protein. The sample has about 17,000 distinct CDR3 sequences; about 5.6% are singletons. Germline CDR1 reads LNHDA; CDR2 reads SQIVND (reference sequence). The CDR3 contains 15 residues. Trimming shortened V by 4 bases and J by 1 base, and 12 bases separated the two germline ends. Ten or more counts support this clonotype. The chain has TRBV19 and TRBJ2-3; D could derive from TRBD1 or TRBD2 (5 bases each). This receptor was identified in an adult who was a healthcare worker with PCR-confirmed SARS-CoV-2 infection or an uninfected control (not recorded which). The source material was whole blood, sampled at baseline. The CDR3 is CASSNKPGRTDTQYF. Written as DNA, the CDR3 is TGTGCCAGTAGTAACAAACCGGGACGCACAGATACGCAGTATTTT.